Here is one T cell receptor beta chain with its context. The entry originates in a study of identical twins. With template switching, a universal primer site was added, and the cDNA carried unique molecular identifiers. Each CDR3 protein is one row after TCRdb ran MiXCR on the 5' RACE reads. The data show approximately 700,000 distinct CDR3 sequences, 15% to 20% seen once. The germline CDR1 and CDR2 sequences are ENHRY and SYGVKD. This CDR3 is 14 amino acids long. The ends were cut back, 7 bases at V and 10 bases at J, with 17 bases in the middle. This sample was shared with a second study, whose subject was T cells expressing NK-cell markers. That work states: Beta-chain profiling covered CD3+CD56+NKG2C+, CD3+CD56+NKG2C- and CD3+CD56-NKG2C+ sorted subsets.

The sequence was obtained from a young woman in good health. Sequenced material: PBMCs. This chain links TRBV10-3 with TRBJ1-6; D gene unclear. DNA of the CDR3: TGTGCCATCACTGGAAGGGAAAGAGGCTCACCCCTCCACTTT. It yields the protein CAITGRERGSPLHF.